Here is one T cell receptor (beta chain) with its context. Its antigen is currently unknown. These data originate in a study of T cells in tumors after PD-1 blockade. Whole-study context: No patient had prior checkpoint blockade, systemic immunosuppression, or radiotherapy within 4 weeks. Mean per blood sample: some 120,000 templates (roughly 22,000-257,772), some 36,000 unique clonotypes.

Study outcomes and limitations: Peripheral recruitment is suggested, as some novel exhausted tumor clones were in pre-treatment blood.

Measured with immunoSEQ multiplex PCR; TCRdb has only the in-frame clones, and not every one. The sample lists 45,000 to 60,000 clones, roughly 80% seen once, with roughly 4% in the top ten. Input was about 550 ng to 6,500 ng of genomic DNA from tumor or blood. The CDR3 length is 14 residues. Trimming cost V 4 bases and J 10 bases; bases outside gene matches: 10. Germline loops: CDR1 ENHRY, CDR2 SYGVKD. The source of this sequence is a human donor with basal cell carcinoma. The V and J genes are TRBV10-3 and TRBJ2-3; TRBD2 matches 8 bases. Sequenced here: PBMCs, sampled before anti-PD-1 treatment. Here the CDR3 reads CAISAGGAPSPQYF. The CDR3 DNA is TGTGCCATCAGTGCCGGGGGGGCCCCCTCCCCGCAGTATTTT.